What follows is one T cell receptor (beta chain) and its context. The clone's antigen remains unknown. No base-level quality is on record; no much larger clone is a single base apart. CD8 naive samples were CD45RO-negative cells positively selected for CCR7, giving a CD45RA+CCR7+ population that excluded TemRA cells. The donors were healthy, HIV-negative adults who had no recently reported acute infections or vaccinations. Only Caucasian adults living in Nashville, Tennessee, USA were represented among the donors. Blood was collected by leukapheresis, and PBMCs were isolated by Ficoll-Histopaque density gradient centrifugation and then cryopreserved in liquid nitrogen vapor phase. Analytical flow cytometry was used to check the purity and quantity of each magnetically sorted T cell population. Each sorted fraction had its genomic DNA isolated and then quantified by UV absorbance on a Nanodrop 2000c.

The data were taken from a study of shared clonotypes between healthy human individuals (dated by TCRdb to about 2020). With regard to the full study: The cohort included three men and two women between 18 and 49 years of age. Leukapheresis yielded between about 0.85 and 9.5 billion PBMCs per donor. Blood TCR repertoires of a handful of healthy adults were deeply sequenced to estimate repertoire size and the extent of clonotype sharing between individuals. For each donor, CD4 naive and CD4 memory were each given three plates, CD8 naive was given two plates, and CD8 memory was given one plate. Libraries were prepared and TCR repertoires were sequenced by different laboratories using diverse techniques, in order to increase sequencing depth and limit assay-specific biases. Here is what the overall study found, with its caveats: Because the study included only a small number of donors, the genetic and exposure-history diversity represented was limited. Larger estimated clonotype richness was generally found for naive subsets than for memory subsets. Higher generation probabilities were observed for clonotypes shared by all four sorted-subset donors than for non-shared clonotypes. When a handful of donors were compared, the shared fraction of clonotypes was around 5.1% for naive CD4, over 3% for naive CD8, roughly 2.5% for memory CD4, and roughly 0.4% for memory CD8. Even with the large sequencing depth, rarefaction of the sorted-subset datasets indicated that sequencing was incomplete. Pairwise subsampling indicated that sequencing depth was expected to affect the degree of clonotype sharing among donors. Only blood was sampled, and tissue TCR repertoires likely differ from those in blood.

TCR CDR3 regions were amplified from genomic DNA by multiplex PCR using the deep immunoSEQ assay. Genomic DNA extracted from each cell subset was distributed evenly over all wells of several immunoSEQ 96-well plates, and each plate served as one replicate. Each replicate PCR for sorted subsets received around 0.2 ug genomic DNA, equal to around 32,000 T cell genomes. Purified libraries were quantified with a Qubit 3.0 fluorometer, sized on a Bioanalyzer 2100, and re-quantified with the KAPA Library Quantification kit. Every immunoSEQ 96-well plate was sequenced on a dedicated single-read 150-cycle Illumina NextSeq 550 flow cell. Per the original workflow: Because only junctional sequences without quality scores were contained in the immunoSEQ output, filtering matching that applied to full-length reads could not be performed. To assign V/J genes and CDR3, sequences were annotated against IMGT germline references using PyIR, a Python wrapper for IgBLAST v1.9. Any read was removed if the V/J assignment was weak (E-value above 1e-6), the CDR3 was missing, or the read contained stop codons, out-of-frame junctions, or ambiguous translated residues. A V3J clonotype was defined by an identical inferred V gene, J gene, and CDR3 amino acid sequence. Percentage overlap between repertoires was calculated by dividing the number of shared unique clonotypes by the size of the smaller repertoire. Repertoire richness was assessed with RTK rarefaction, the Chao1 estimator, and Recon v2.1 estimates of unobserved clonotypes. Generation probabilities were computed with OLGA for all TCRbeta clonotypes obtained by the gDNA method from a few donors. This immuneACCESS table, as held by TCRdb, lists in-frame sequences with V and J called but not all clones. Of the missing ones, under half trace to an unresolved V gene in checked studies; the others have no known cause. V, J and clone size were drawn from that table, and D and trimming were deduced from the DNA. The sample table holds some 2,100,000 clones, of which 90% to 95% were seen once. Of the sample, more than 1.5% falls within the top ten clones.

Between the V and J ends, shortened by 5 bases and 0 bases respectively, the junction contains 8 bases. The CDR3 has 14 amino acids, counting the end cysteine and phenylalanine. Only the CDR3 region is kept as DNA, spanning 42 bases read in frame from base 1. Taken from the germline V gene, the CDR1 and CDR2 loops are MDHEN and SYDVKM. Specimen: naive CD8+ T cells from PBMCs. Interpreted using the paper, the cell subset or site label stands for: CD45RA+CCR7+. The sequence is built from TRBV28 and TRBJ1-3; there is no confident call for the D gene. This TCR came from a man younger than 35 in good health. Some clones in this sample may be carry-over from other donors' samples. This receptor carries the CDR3 CASSPPVSGNTIYF. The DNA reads TGTGCCAGCAGTCCTCCGGTCTCTGGAAACACCATATATTTT.